Given below is one T cell receptor beta chain in context. The antigen is not known. CDR1 and CDR2 from the germline V gene are SEHNR and FQNEAQ (reference sequence). There are 14 residues in the CDR3. Unmatched junction bases numbered 10, after V lost 5 bases and J lost 9 bases. These data are taken from a study of beta chain features in type 1 diabetes. Study-wide points: Moderately but significantly shorter TCRB CDR3s were found in Type 1 diabetes patients in all four CD4+ subsets. It was possible that PCR favored shorter templates, equally so in patients and controls.

cDNA synthesis used the whole RNA isolate, giving expressed TCRB sequences. The method was immunoSEQ multiplex PCR; TCRdb's version includes in-frame clones alone and lacks a portion of them. The sample shows hundreds of thousands of clones, 30% of them seen only once. The J gene is TRBJ2-7, the V gene TRBV7-9; 10 bases match TRBD1. The receptor was isolated from a man aged 18-30 years in good health. The sample was naive CD4+ T cells from blood. The CDR3 sequence is CASSQAGTGVRQYF. The CDR3 DNA reads as TGTGCCAGCAGCCAGGCCGGGACAGGGGTAAGGCAGTACTTC. The full variable domain, completed using reference TRBV7-9 and TRBJ2-7, is DTGVSQNPRHKITKRGQNVTFRCDPISEHNRLYWYRQTLGQGPEFLTYFQNEAQLEKSRLLSDRFSAERPKGSFSTLEIQRTEQGDSAMYLCASSQAGTGVRQYFGPGTRLTVT.